The clone carrying this TCR beta chain was found many times. The target antigen is unknown. TCRdb processed the reads anew with MiXCR; each CDR3 protein has one entry. Of roughly 190,000 distinct CDR3 sequences listed, less than 9.5% are singletons. The sample belongs to a study of T cell repertoires in cytomegalovirus infection. Study-wide points: HLA-C-restricted TCR beta clonotypes specific for CMV led the ex vivo response.

The clonotype comes from a human donor in good health (CMV status not recorded). Some clones in this sample may be carry-over from other donors' samples. Sample: PBMCs.

In nucleotides, the CDR3 is TGTGCCAGCAGCTTGAGTAGCGGGAGGGCCACCGGGTCCGAGCAGTACTTC. Amino acid sequence: CASSLSSGRATGSEQYF. The rearrangement uses TRBV7-2 and TRBJ2-7; 11 nucleotides agree with TRBD2. The ends lost 3 bases at V and 6 bases at J; junction bases unmatched: 13. Germline CDR1 SGHTA, CDR2 FQGNSA. The CDR3 runs 17 residues.